One and the same sample provided the 21 T cell receptor beta chains below, sequenced in a study of response to subunit inactivated influenza vaccine. Each CDR3 protein is one row after TCRdb ran MiXCR on the RT-PCR reads. The table includes roughly 630,000 distinct CDR3 sequences, about 14% detected once. The sample was PBMCs from blood, taken 14 to 15 days before vaccination. The receptors stem from a man between 45 and 60 years old who received an inactivated influenza vaccine.

This clonotype showed up just a few times. The rearrangement links TRBV20-1 to TRBJ1-5, with TRBD1 identical over 7 bases. V trimming: 6 bases; J trimming: 7 bases; junction bases outside the gene matches: 6. Germline V lookup: CDR1 DFQATT, CDR2 SNEGSKA (reference sequence). The CDR3 runs 12 residues. The CDR3 nucleotides read TGCAGTGCGGGACAGCCCCGGCAGCCCCAGCATTTT. It encodes CSAGQPRQPQHF.

In this sample, this clonotype turned up a few times. The chain employs TRBV4-1 and TRBJ2-7; the D gene could be TRBD1 or TRBD2 (6 bases each). The V gene lost 7 bases and the J gene lost 4 bases, with 20 bases spanning the gap. CDR3 length: 15 residues. Germline CDR1 MGHRA, CDR2 YSYEKL. The CDR3 nucleotides read TGCGCCAGCACCCCGGGGGCTGGCCCCGAATACGAGCAGTACTTC. It codes for CASTPGAGPEYEQYF.

The rearrangement links TRBV12-3 or TRBV12-4 to TRBJ2-7, with D perhaps matching TRBD2 (7 bases). V was pared by 7 bases and J by 3 bases, with 13 bases between. CDR3 size: 13 residues. CDR3 nucleotides: TGTGCCAGCACCTGGGGGGGGCGCTACGAGCAGTACTTC. Residues: CASTWGGRYEQYF.

This rearrangement joins TRBV7-3 to TRBJ1-1; weak D call: TRBD1 (6 bases). Germline CDR1 reads SGHTA; CDR2 reads FQGTGA. The CDR3 is 17 residues long. Trimming stripped 0 bases from V and 4 bases from J, with 18 bases between. The DNA of the CDR3 is TGTGCCAGCAGCTTAACGGGTCCCACGGGGGCTGGCACTGAAGCTTTCTTT. This codes for CASSLTGPTGAGTEAFF.

V and J are TRBV3-1 and TRBJ2-3; D unclear. Germline V CDR1 and CDR2: LGHDT, YNNKEL (reference sequence). Trimming stripped 2 bases from V and 7 bases from J, with 13 bases between. This CDR3 contains 14 residues. The DNA for the CDR3 is TGTGCCAGCAGCCAACCTGACGGACGCTATACGCAGTATTTT. It translates to CASSQPDGRYTQYF.

This clonotype was detected a few times. V gene TRBV29-1 combines with J gene TRBJ1-1; 8 positions agree with TRBD1. Germline V gene lookup returns CDR1 SQVTM and CDR2 ANQGSEA. This CDR3 region has 15 residues. V lost 1 base to trimming and J lost 3 bases; unmatched junction nucleotides: 7. Written as DNA, the CDR3 is TGCAGCGTTGAAGGGATATCAGGGGGCTACACTGAAGCTTTCTTT. Residues: CSVEGISGGYTEAFF.

The V call is TRBV28, the J call TRBJ2-2; D may match TRBD1 or TRBD2 (5 bases each). The germline V gene encodes CDR1 MDHEN and CDR2 SYDVKM. CDR3 size: 16 residues. V dropped 2 bases and J dropped 7 bases, with 17 bases sitting between them. The CDR3 DNA sequence: TGTGCCAGCAGTTTAGGGACCTCCAAACACCTCGGGGAGCTGTTTTTT. Encoded protein: CASSLGTSKHLGELFF.

V usage is TRBV5-1 and J usage is TRBJ1-6; D not certain. This CDR3 comprises 18 residues. CDR1 SGHRS and CDR2 YFSETQ come from the germline V gene. Trimming shortened V by 0 bases and J by 5 bases, and 18 bases separated the two germline ends. The chain's CDR3 is CASSLAPPSELNNSPLHF. The DNA for the CDR3 is TGCGCCAGCAGCTTGGCTCCTCCGAGCGAACTGAATAATTCACCCCTCCACTTT.

This clonotype turned up a few times. The rearrangement joins TRBV7-9 to TRBJ1-4; possible D gene TRBD1, 5 bases. The CDR3 extends over 15 amino acids. The V end lost 3 bases, the J end lost 8 bases, and 16 bases lay between the germline ends. The germline V gene has CDR1 SEHNR and CDR2 FQNEAQ (reference sequence). CDR3 region: CASSLGAGGEEKLFF. The DNA for the CDR3 is TGTGCCAGCAGCTTGGGAGCCGGGGGGGAAGAAAAACTGTTTTTT.

This clonotype has only a few counts. DNA of the CDR3: TGTGCCAGCACTCCTAGCGGAGAGAACAATGAGCAGTTCTTC. Translation: CASTPSGENNEQFF. J is TRBJ2-1 and V is TRBV6-1; 7 positions match TRBD2. This CDR3 is 14 amino acids long. The ends lost 7 bases at V and 5 bases at J; junction bases unmatched: 8. Germline CDR1 reads MNHNS; CDR2 reads SASEGT.

This clonotype was observed a few times. The chain uses TRBV5-6 and TRBJ2-1, with 9 bases fitting TRBD2. The CDR3 has 15 residues. The trim removed 0 bases at V and 7 bases at J, leaving 5 bases unmatched. Germline V gene sequence: CDR1 SGHDT, CDR2 YYEEEE. The CDR3 spells CASSLVAGVRNEQFF. For the CDR3, the DNA is TGTGCCAGCAGCTTGGTAGCGGGAGTCCGGAATGAGCAGTTCTTC.

The sample holds a few counts of this clonotype. The chain recombines TRBV19 with TRBJ1-1; D is unresolved. V dropped 11 bases and J dropped 1 base, with 11 bases sitting between them. Germline V gene lookup returns CDR1 LNHDA and CDR2 SQIVND (reference sequence). This CDR3 contains 12 residues. In DNA, the CDR3 is TGTGCCTGCATCAACCCGAACACTGAAGCTTTCTTT. This encodes CACINPNTEAFF.

Here the CDR3 DNA reads TGTGCCAGCAGGAAGACTAGCGGAAGTCCCTACGAGCAGTACTTC. Its protein product is CASRKTSGSPYEQYF. The chain uses TRBV7-8 and TRBJ2-7; 9 nucleotides align to TRBD2. The junction had 8 bases not matched to a gene; V was cut back by 6 bases and J by 2 bases. Looked up from germline, CDR1 is SGHVS and CDR2 is FQNEAQ. The length of the CDR3 is 15 residues.

This chain connects TRBV2 to TRBJ2-5; possible D gene TRBD1, 6 bases. This CDR3 contains 13 residues. CDR1 SNHLY and CDR2 FYNNEI come from the germline V gene. The V and J ends lost 4 bases and 3 bases respectively, with 9 bases between them. The DNA for the CDR3 is TGTGCCAGCAGTGGGGCAGGGGAAGAGACCCAGTACTTC. This codes for CASSGAGEETQYF.

This clonotype has a single count. This chain links TRBV11-2 with TRBJ2-7; D is possibly TRBD1 or TRBD2 (5 bases each). Germline V gene lookup returns CDR1 SGHAT and CDR2 FQNNGV. The V gene lost 6 bases and the J gene lost 2 bases, with 17 bases spanning the gap. This CDR3 is built from 15 residues. The CDR3 DNA reads TGTGCCAGCAGACCCCCGGGGCGCCGAGCCTACGAGCAGTACTTC. Translating gives CASRPPGRRAYEQYF.

This clonotype was observed a handful of times. The chain carries TRBV27 and TRBJ2-6, with 7 bases matching TRBD2. This CDR3 contains 17 residues. V lost 5 bases and J lost 2; bases outside the gene matches: 9. Germline values: CDR1 MNHEY, CDR2 SMNVEV (reference sequence). Here the CDR3 DNA reads TGTGCCAGCAGTCAGCCGGGACTAAAAACTGGGGCCAACGTCCTGACTTTC. Its protein product is CASSQPGLKTGANVLTF.

This clonotype was observed at least ten times. The chain uses TRBV5-1 and TRBJ1-1; perhaps TRBD1 as D (6 bases). The CDR3 is 14 amino acids. The V gene's germline CDR1 is SGHRS and CDR2 YFSETQ. Deletions cut 1 base from V and 3 bases from J, with 10 bases between. Here the CDR3 reads CASSLSRTDTEAFF. CDR3 nucleotide sequence: TGCGCCAGCAGCTTGAGTAGGACAGACACTGAAGCTTTCTTT. The full variable domain, completed using reference TRBV5-1 and TRBJ1-1, is KAGVTQTPRYLIKTRGQQVTLSCSPISGHRSVSWYQQTPGQGLQFLFEYFSETQRNKGNFPGRFSGRQFSNSRSEMNVSTLELGDSALYLCASSLSRTDTEAFFGQGTRLTVV.

This clonotype was observed a few times. The chain combines TRBV19 with TRBJ1-1; no definite D call. Trimming pared 1 base from V and 7 bases from J, leaving 10 bases between. The CDR3 extends over 13 amino acids. CDR1 is LNHDA, CDR2 SQIVND, per germline (reference sequence). In DNA form, the CDR3 reads TGTGCCAGTAGTATAGTGAACCGTCGTGAAGCTTTCTTT. It is translated as CASSIVNRREAFF.

The chain carries TRBV27 and TRBJ1-1; D unresolved. Trimming removed 3 bases at V and 0 bases at J, with 11 bases between. This CDR3 is built from 15 residues. Germline assignment: CDR1 MNHEY and CDR2 SMNVEV (reference sequence). In DNA, the CDR3 is TGTGCCAGCAGTTTTGATTGGCAGTTGAACACTGAAGCTTTCTTT. Amino acids: CASSFDWQLNTEAFF.

A few counts support this clonotype. V gene TRBV20-1 combines with J gene TRBJ2-3; the D gene is possibly TRBD2 (6 bases). Deletions cut 3 bases from V and 6 bases from J, with 19 bases between. This CDR3 comprises 15 residues. In germline, CDR1 is DFQATT, CDR2 SNEGSKA (reference sequence). DNA of the CDR3: TGCAGTGCTAGTGGGGGGTCCTCGGGTGTGGATACGCAGTATTTT. This encodes CSASGGSSGVDTQYF.

This sequence joins TRBV12-3 or TRBV12-4 and TRBJ2-6; 7 bases are a match to TRBD1. Trimming took 5 bases from V and 4 from J; bases not matched to a gene: 8. This CDR3 is built from 16 residues. CDR3 nucleotide sequence: TGTGCCAGCAGTAGATACAGGGGTTGGGGGGCCAACGTCCTGACTTTC. This sequence encodes CASSRYRGWGANVLTF.